The 10 T cell receptor beta chains given below trace back to one sample, sequenced in a study of T cell changes during pregnancy in multiple sclerosis. The method was immunoSEQ multiplex PCR; TCRdb's version includes in-frame clones alone and lacks a portion of them. The sample has about 98,000 clones; about 92% are singletons. This sample comprised peripheral blood, obtained after pregnancy. Source of these receptors: a female donor in good health, enrolled as a control in a pregnancy study.

The chain is built from TRBV5-1 and TRBJ1-3; tentative D call: TRBD1 (6 bases). The V end was cut by 2 bases, the J end by 2 bases, with 11 bases between. The CDR3 loop spans 15 amino acids. Germline V lookup: CDR1 SGHRS, CDR2 YFSETQ. CDR3 nucleotides: TGCGCCAGCAGCTTTTCCGAGGGGGCTGGAAACACCATATATTTT. Its protein is CASSFSEGAGNTIYF.

The V and J genes are TRBV27 and TRBJ1-1; 10 bases fit TRBD1. Germline assignment: CDR1 MNHEY and CDR2 SMNVEV (reference sequence). The CDR3 consists of 15 residues. The ends lost 5 bases at V and 10 bases at J; junction bases unmatched: 13. The CDR3 protein is CASSPTGGAYGSAFF. Written as DNA, the CDR3 is TGTGCCAGCAGTCCGACAGGGGGCGCGTACGGGTCAGCTTTCTTT.

J is TRBJ2-2 and V is TRBV19; TRBD1 matches 8 bases. The trim removed 1 base at V and 5 bases at J, leaving 6 bases unmatched. The CDR3 has 16 amino acids. Germline CDR1 LNHDA, CDR2 SQIVND (reference sequence). As DNA, the CDR3 is TGTGCCAGTAGTATAGGGACAGGGATGCGGACCGGGGAGCTGTTTTTT. Translated, it gives CASSIGTGMRTGELFF.

The table lists this clone with a count of one. V is TRBV13 and J is TRBJ2-7, with D unclear. The CDR3 contains 12 residues. V was pared by 2 bases and J by 0 bases, with 2 bases between. Germline V lookup: CDR1 PRHDT, CDR2 FYEKMQ (reference sequence). CDR3 in amino acids: CASSLHSYEQYF. The CDR3 nucleotides are TGTGCCAGCAGCTTACACTCCTACGAGCAGTACTTC. The full variable domain, rest sourced from reference TRBV13 and TRBJ2-7, is AAGVIQSPRHLIKEKRETATLKCYPIPRHDTVYWYQQGPGQDPQFLISFYEKMQSDKGSIPDRFSAQQFSDYHSELNMSSLELGDSALYFCASSLHSYEQYFGPGTRLTVT.

There are a few counts of this clone. The rearrangement links TRBV2 to TRBJ2-6; possible D gene TRBD2, 5 bases. Trimming took 6 bases from V and 3 from J, leaving 12 bases between them. CDR1 SNHLY and CDR2 FYNNEI come from the germline V gene. This CDR3 has 15 amino acids. CDR3 residues: CASRGDGVGANVLTF. Here the CDR3 DNA reads TGTGCCAGCAGGGGCGACGGGGTTGGGGCCAACGTCCTGACTTTC.

J is TRBJ2-3 and V is TRBV4-1; 8 nucleotides match TRBD1. V lost 1 base to trimming and J lost 5 bases; unmatched junction nucleotides: 5. This CDR3 has 15 residues. CDR1 and CDR2 (germline): MGHRA, YSYEKL. In DNA form, the CDR3 reads TGCGCCAGCAGCCAAGGGACAGGGATAGGAGATACGCAGTATTTT. Encoded protein: CASSQGTGIGDTQYF.

This sequence joins TRBV5-1 and TRBJ2-6; D not resolved. The CDR3 runs to 17 residues. Trimming cost V 0 bases and J 0 bases, with 10 bases left between them. Germline V gene data show CDR1 as SGHRS and CDR2 as YFSETQ. The CDR3 region is CASSLDMPPSGANVLTF. The CDR3 bases are TGCGCCAGCAGCTTGGACATGCCTCCCTCTGGGGCCAACGTCCTGACTTTC.

This rearrangement joins TRBV5-1 to TRBJ2-2, with 8 bases that match TRBD2. The CDR3 is 14 residues long. Germline values: CDR1 SGHRS, CDR2 YFSETQ. V gave up 6 bases and J gave up 5 bases; unmatched junction bases: 6. DNA of the CDR3: TGCGCCAGCACCTCGGGACTAGTGACCGGGGAGCTGTTTTTT. Translated, it gives CASTSGLVTGELFF.

The rearrangement links TRBV7-8 to TRBJ1-1; D may be TRBD1 (5 bases). The V end lost 0 bases, the J end lost 6 bases, and 14 bases lay between the germline ends. The germline gives CDR1 SGHVS, CDR2 FQNEAQ. The CDR3 contains 15 residues. This chain's CDR3 is CASSLALATAAEAFF. CDR3 sequence (DNA): TGTGCCAGCAGCTTAGCCCTTGCGACAGCCGCTGAAGCTTTCTTT.

This clone has at least ten counts. This rearrangement joins TRBV4-1 to TRBJ1-1, with TRBD1 as a possible D gene (6 bases). V lost 4 bases and J 2 bases, leaving 14 bases between the germline ends. This CDR3 spans 15 amino acids. Germline CDR1 is MGHRA and CDR2 is YSYEKL. The DNA for the CDR3 is TGCGCCAGCAGCCCGTATACAGGGAGAAACACTGAAGCTTTCTTT. Its protein product is CASSPYTGRNTEAFF.